This T cell receptor beta chain was sequenced in a study of human T cells and chemical hapten exposure. Sample time point: patch test 1, 2 weeks after DPC sensitization. As to treatment: therapeutic diphenylcyclopropenone sensitization with weekly scalp DPC. TCRdb called the RACE reads again in MiXCR, with one record for every CDR3 protein. The profile shows about 340,000 distinct CDR3 sequences, under 8% of them singletons. The CDR3 length is 13 residues. Germline V CDR1 and CDR2: DFQATT, SNEGSKA (reference sequence). The V end lost 2 bases, the J end lost 4 bases, and 11 bases lay between the germline ends.

This chain uses TRBV20-1 with TRBJ2-5, with D possibly called TRBD1 or TRBD2 (6 bases each). This receptor was identified in a young woman with alopecia areata. Some clones in this sample may be carry-over from other donors' samples. The sample was whole blood, taken in connection with sensitization to the hapten diphenylcyclopropenone (DPC). In nucleotides, the CDR3 is TGCAGTGCTAGAAAGGGGGGCGCAGAGACCCAGTACTTC. Residues: CSARKGGAETQYF.